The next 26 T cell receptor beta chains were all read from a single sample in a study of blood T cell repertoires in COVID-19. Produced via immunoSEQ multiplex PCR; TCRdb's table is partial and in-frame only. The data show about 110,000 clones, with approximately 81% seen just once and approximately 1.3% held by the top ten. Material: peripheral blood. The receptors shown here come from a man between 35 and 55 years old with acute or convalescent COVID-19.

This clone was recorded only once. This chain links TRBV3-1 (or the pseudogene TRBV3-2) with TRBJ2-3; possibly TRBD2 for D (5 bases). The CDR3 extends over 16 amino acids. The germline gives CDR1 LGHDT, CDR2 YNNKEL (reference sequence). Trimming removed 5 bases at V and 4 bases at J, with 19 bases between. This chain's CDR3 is CASSSYTVARADTQYF. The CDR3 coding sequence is TGTGCCAGCAGCTCGTATACAGTAGCGAGGGCAGATACGCAGTATTTT.

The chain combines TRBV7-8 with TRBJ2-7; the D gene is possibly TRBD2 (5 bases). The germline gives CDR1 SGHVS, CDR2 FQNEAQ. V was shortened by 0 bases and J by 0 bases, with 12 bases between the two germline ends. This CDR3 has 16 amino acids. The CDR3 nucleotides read TGTGCCAGCAGCTTAGCGAGACTGGGGAGCTCCTACGAGCAGTACTTC. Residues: CASSLARLGSSYEQYF.

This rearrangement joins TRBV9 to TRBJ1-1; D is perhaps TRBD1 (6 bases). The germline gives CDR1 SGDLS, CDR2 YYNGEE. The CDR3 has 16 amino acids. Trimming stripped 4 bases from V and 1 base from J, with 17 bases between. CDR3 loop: CASSPRTGTGNTEAFF. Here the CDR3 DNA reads TGTGCCAGCAGCCCACGAACAGGGACGGGGAACACTGAAGCTTTCTTT.

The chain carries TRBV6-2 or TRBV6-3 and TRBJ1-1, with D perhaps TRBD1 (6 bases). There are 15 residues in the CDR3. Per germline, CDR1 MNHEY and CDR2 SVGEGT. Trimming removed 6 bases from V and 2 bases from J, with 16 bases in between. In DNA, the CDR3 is TGTGCCAGCAGCCCACAGGGCAGGGGTAACACTGAAGCTTTCTTT. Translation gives CASSPQGRGNTEAFF.

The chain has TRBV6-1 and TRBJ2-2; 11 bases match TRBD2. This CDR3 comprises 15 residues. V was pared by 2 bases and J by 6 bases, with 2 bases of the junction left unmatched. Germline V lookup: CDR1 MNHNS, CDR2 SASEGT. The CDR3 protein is CASSEKLAGAGELFF. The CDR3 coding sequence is TGTGCCAGCAGTGAAAAACTAGCGGGAGCCGGGGAGCTGTTTTTT.

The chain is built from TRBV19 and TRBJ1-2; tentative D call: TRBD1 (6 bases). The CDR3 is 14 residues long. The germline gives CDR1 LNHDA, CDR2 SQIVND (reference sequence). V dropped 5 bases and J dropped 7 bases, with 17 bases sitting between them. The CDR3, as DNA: TGTGCCAGTAGTCCCCAGGGGCCGAGTAGTGGCTACACCTTC. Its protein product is CASSPQGPSSGYTF.

This CDR3 reads CASSQDRNPYGYTF. CDR3 DNA sequence: TGTGCCAGCAGTCAGGACAGAAACCCCTATGGCTACACCTTC. J is TRBJ1-2 and V is TRBV6-5; the D gene is possibly TRBD1 (6 bases). This CDR3 comprises 14 residues. The ends were cut back, 5 bases at V and 4 bases at J, with 14 bases in the middle. The germline gives CDR1 MNHEY, CDR2 SVGAGI.

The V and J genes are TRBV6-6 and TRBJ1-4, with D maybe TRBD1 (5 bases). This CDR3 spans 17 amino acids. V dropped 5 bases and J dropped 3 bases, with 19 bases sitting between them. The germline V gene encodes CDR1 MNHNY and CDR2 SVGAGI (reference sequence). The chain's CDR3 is CASSPGGTGSANEKLFF. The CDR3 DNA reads TGTGCCAGCAGTCCCGGGGGGACCGGATCGGCTAATGAAAAACTGTTTTTT.

The CDR3 loop reads CASSPPWGEAYNEQFF. DNA for the CDR3: TGTGCCAGCAGCCCGCCCTGGGGGGAGGCCTACAATGAGCAGTTCTTC. The chain recombines TRBV7-2 with TRBJ2-1; D may be TRBD2 (6 bases). V shed 5 bases and J shed 2 bases, with 16 bases lying between them. The germline CDR1 and CDR2 sequences are SGHTA and FQGNSA. The length of the CDR3 is 16 residues. The full variable domain, rest sourced from reference TRBV7-2 and TRBJ2-1, is GAGVSQSPSNKVTEKGKDVELRCDPISGHTALYWYRQSLGQGLEFLIYFQGNSAPDKSGLPSDRFSAERTGGSVSTLTIQRTQQEDSAVYLCASSPPWGEAYNEQFFGPGTRLTVL.

The CDR3 region is CASSPGEGYNEQFF. The CDR3 DNA follows: TGTGCCAGCTCACCAGGGGAGGGGTACAATGAGCAGTTCTTC. The gene calls are TRBV18 and TRBJ2-1; 7 bases align to TRBD2. V trimming: 2 bases; J trimming: 4 bases; junction bases outside the gene matches: 2. Germline V gene data show CDR1 as KGHSH and CDR2 as LQKENI. The CDR3 totals 14 residues. Filled out from reference TRBV18 and TRBJ2-1, the complete variable domain reads NAGVMQNPRHLVRRRGQEARLRCSPMKGHSHVYWYRQLPEEGLKFMVYLQKENIIDESGMPKERFSAEFPKEGPSILRIQQVVRGDSAAYFCASSPGEGYNEQFFGPGTRLTVL.

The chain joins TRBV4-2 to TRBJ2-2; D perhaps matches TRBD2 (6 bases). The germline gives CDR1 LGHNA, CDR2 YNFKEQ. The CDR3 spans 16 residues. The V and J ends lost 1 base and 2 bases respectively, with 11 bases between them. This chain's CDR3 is CASSQGILANTGELFF. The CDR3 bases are TGTGCCAGCAGCCAAGGGATACTAGCCAACACCGGGGAGCTGTTTTTT.

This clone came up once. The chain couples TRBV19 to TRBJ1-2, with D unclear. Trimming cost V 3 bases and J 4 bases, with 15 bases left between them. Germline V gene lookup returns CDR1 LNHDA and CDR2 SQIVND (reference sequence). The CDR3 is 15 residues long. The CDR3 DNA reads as TGTGCCAGTAGTATCAGAAGGGAGGGAGGCTATGGCTACACCTTC. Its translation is CASSIRREGGYGYTF.

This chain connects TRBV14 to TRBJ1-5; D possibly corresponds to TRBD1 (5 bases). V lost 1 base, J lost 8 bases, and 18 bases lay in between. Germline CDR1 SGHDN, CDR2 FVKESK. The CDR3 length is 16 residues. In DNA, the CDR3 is TGTGCCAGCAGCCAAGGTTACAGGCCCACAAGAAAGCCCCAGCATTTT. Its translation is CASSQGYRPTRKPQHF. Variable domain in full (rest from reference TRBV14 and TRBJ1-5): EAGVTQFPSHSVIEKGQTVTLRCDPISGHDNLYWYRRVMGKEIKFLLHFVKESKQDESGMPNNRFLAERTGGTYSTLKVQPAELEDSGVYFCASSQGYRPTRKPQHFGDGTRLSIL.

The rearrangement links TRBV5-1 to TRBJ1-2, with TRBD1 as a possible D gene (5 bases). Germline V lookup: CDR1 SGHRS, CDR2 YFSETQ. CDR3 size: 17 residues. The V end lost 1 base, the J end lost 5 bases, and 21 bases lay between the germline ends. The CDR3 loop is CASSLLGLQTGSYGYTF. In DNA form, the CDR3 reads TGCGCCAGCAGCTTGTTGGGGCTGCAGACCGGTTCATATGGCTACACCTTC.

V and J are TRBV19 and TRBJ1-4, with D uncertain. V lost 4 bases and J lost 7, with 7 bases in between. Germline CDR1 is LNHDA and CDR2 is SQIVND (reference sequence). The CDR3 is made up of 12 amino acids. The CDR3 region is CASSTVSEKLFF. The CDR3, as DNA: TGTGCCAGTAGTACTGTCAGTGAAAAACTGTTTTTT.

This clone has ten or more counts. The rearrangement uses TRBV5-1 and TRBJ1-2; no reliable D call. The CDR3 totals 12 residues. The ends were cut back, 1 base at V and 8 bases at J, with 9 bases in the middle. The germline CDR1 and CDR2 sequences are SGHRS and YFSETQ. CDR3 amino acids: CASSLKAGGYTF. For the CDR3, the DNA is TGCGCCAGCAGCTTGAAAGCGGGGGGCTACACCTTC.

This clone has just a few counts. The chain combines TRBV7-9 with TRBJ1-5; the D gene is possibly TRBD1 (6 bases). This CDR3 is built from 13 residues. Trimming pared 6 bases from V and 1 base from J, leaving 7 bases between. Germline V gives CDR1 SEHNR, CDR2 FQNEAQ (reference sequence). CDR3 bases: TGTGCCAGCAGTCAGGGGAGCAATCAGCCCCAGCATTTT. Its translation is CASSQGSNQPQHF.

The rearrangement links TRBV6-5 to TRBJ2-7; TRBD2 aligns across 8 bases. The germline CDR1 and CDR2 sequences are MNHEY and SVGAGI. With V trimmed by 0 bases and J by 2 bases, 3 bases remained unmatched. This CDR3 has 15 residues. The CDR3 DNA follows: TGTGCCAGCAGTTACTCAAGCGGGAGAGCCTACGAGCAGTACTTC. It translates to CASSYSSGRAYEQYF.

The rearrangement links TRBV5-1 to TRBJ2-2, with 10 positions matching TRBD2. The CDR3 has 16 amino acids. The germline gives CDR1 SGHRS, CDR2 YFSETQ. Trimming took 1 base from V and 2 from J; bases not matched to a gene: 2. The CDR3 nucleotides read TGCGCCAGCAGCTTGTTAGCGGGAGGTAACACCGGGGAGCTGTTTTTT. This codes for CASSLLAGGNTGELFF.

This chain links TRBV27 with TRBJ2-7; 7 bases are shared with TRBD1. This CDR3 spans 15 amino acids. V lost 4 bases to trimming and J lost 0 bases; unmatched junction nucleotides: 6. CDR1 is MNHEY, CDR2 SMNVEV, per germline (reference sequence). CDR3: CASSYTGDLSYEQYF. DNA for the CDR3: TGTGCCAGCAGTTATACAGGGGACCTCTCCTACGAGCAGTACTTC.

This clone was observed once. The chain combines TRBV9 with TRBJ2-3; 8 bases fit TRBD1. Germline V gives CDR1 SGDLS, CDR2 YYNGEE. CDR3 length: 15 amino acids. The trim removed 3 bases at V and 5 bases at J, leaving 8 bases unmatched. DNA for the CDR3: TGTGCCAGCAGCGGGATGGGACAGGTGGAAGATACGCAGTATTTT. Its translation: CASSGMGQVEDTQYF.

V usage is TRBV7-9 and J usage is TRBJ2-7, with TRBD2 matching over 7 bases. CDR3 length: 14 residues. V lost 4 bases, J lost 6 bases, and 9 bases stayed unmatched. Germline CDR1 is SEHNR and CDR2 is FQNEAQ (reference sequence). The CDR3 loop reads CASSSWGGSREQYF. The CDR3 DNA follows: TGTGCCAGCAGCTCCTGGGGGGGGTCCCGCGAGCAGTACTTC. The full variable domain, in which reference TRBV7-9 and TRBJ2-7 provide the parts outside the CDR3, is DTGVSQNPRHKITKRGQNVTFRCDPISEHNRLYWYRQTLGQGPEFLTYFQNEAQLEKSRLLSDRFSAERPKGSFSTLEIQRTEQGDSAMYLCASSSWGGSREQYFGPGTRLTVT.

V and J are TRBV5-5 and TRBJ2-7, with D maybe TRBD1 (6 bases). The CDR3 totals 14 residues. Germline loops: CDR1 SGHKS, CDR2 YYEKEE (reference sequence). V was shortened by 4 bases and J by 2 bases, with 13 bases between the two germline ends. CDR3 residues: CASSTWDTTYEQYF. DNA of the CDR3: TGTGCCAGCAGCACCTGGGACACCACCTACGAGCAGTACTTC. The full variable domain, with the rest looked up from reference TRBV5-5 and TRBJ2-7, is DAGVTQSPTHLIKTRGQQVTLRCSPISGHKSVSWYQQVLGQGPQFIFQYYEKEERGRGNFPDRFSARQFPNYSSELNVNALLLGDSALYLCASSTWDTTYEQYFGPGTRLTVT.

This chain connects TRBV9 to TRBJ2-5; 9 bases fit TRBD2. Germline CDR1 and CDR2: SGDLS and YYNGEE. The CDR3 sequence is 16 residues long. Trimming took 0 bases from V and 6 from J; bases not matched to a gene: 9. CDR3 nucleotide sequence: TGTGCCAGCAGCGTAGGAAGTAGCGGGAGTCTGAAGACCCAGTACTTC. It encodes CASSVGSSGSLKTQYF. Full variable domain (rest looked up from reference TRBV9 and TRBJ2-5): DSGVTQTPKHLITATGQRVTLRCSPRSGDLSVYWYQQSLDQGLQFLIQYYNGEERAKGNILERFSAQQFPDLHSELNLSSLELGDSALYFCASSVGSSGSLKTQYFGPGTRLLVL.

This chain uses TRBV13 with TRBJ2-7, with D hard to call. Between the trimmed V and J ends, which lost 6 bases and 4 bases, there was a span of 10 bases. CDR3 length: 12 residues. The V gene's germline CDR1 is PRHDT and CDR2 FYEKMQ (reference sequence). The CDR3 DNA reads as TGTGCCAGCAGTCGCGGAACTTACGAGCAGTACTTC. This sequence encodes CASSRGTYEQYF.

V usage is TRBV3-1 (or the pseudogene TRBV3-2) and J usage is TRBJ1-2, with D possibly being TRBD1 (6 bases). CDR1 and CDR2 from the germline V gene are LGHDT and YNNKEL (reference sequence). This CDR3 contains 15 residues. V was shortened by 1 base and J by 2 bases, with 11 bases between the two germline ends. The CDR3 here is CASSQGRGRNYGYTF. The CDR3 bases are TGTGCCAGCAGCCAAGGGCGGGGGCGCAACTATGGCTACACCTTC.